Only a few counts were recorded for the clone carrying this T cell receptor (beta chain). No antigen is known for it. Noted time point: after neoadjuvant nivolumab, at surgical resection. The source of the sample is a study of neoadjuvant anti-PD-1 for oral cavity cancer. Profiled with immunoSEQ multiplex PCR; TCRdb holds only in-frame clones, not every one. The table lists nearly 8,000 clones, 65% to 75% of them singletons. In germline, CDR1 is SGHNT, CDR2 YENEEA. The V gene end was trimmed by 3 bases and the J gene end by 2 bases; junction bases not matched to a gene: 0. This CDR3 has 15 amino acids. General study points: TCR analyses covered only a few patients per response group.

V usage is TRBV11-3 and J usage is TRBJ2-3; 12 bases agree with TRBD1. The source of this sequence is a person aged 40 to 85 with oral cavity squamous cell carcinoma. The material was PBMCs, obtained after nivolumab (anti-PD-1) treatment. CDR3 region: CASSLGQGATDTQYF. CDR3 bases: TGTGCCAGCAGCTTGGGACAGGGGGCCACAGATACGCAGTATTTT. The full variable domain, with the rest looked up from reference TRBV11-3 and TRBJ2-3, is EAGVVQSPRYKIIEKKQPVAFWCNPISGHNTLYWYLQNLGQGPELLIRYENEEAVDDSQLPKDRFSAERLKGVDSTLKIQPAELGDSAVYLCASSLGQGATDTQYFGPGTRLTVL.